The 20 T cell receptor beta chains below were found in one sample sequenced in a study of control samples from healthy donors and cancer patients. Assay: immunoSEQ multiplex PCR; the TCRdb copy retains only in-frame clones and omits some. The data show around 90,000 clones, around 81% seen once. Input material: blood. These receptors originate from a man aged 30-40 years in good health.

The chain links TRBV6-6 to TRBJ1-1; weak D call: TRBD1 (6 bases). This CDR3 contains 16 residues. Germline lookup yields CDR1 MNHNY and CDR2 SVGAGI (reference sequence). Between the trimmed V and J ends, which lost 0 bases and 4 bases, there was a span of 15 bases. CDR3 amino acids: CASSYSQGYATTEAFF. CDR3 DNA sequence: TGTGCCAGCAGTTACTCGCAGGGGTATGCGACCACTGAAGCTTTCTTT.

The CDR3 DNA reads TGCGCCAGCAGCCTAGCGGGGGGGCCAAACACAGATACGCAGTATTTT. Protein sequence: CASSLAGGPNTDTQYF. The J gene is TRBJ2-3, the V gene TRBV5-1; 12 bases match TRBD2. The CDR3 runs to 16 residues. Germline CDR1 and CDR2: SGHRS and YFSETQ. V lost 4 bases and J lost 2; bases outside the gene matches: 5.

In this sample, this clone turned up once. The chain recombines TRBV2 with TRBJ2-1, with D possibly matching TRBD2 (5 bases). CDR3 length equals 14 residues. The germline V and J ends were trimmed by 7 bases and 1 base, with 11 bases remaining between them. CDR1 is SNHLY and CDR2 is FYNNEI in the germline V gene. CDR3 coding DNA: TGTGCCAGCAATCGGGGTTTGTCCTACAATGAGCAGTTCTTC. Its protein is CASNRGLSYNEQFF.

Notes on this clone: The junction shows a germline mismatch at one end, possibly a read error. Different DNA sequences within this sample yield the same CDR3. The chain recombines TRBV9 with TRBJ1-4; TRBD1 aligns across 7 bases. CDR3 length: 15 amino acids. CDR1 is SGDLS and CDR2 is YYNGEE in the germline V gene. CDR3 nucleotides: TGTGCCAGTAGCGTAGAAGGAGGGGGCTGGGAAAAACTGTTTTTT. Its translation is CASSVEGGGWEKLFF.

V usage is TRBV9 and J usage is TRBJ1-3, with unresolved D. Per the germline V gene, CDR1 is SGDLS and CDR2 is YYNGEE. The V end lost 3 bases, the J end lost 0 bases, and 4 bases lay between the germline ends. CDR3 length: 13 amino acids. CDR3 coding DNA: TGTGCCAGCAGCGACCCCTCTGGAAACACCATATATTTT. Its protein is CASSDPSGNTIYF.

This chain connects TRBV2 to TRBJ1-3; 9 bases are a match to TRBD1. Germline loops: CDR1 SNHLY, CDR2 FYNNEI. The CDR3 totals 16 residues. V was clipped by 6 bases and J by 4 bases; unmatched bases: 10. The CDR3 reads CASRGSGQGTGNTIYF. The CDR3 bases are TGTGCCAGCAGGGGTTCCGGACAGGGGACCGGAAACACCATATATTTT. The variable domain in full, with the rest retrieved from reference TRBV2 and TRBJ1-3, is EPEVTQTPSHQVTQMGQEVILRCVPISNHLYFYWYRQILGQKVEFLVSFYNNEISEKSEIFDDQFSVERPDGSNFTLKIRSTKLEDSAMYFCASRGSGQGTGNTIYFGEGSWLTVV.

Here the CDR3 DNA reads TGCGCCAGCAGCCATACTAGCGGGGGCCCAGATACGCAGTATTTT. The encoded protein is CASSHTSGGPDTQYF. The chain joins TRBV5-1 to TRBJ2-3; 11 bases line up with TRBD2. This CDR3 is 15 amino acids long. The germline V gene has CDR1 SGHRS and CDR2 YFSETQ. With 4 bases clipped from V and 4 bases from J, the junction kept 5 bases outside the gene matches.

The V and J genes are TRBV12-3 or TRBV12-4 and TRBJ2-2; the D gene is possibly TRBD1 (6 bases). The ends were cut back, 6 bases at V and 5 bases at J, with 10 bases in the middle. The CDR3 loop spans 13 amino acids. CDR3 nucleotides: TGTGCCAGCAGATGGGGGCGAACCGGGGAGCTGTTTTTT. Translated, it gives CASRWGRTGELFF.

This clone appeared a few times. The gene calls are TRBV25-1 and TRBJ2-5; D uncertain. Per the germline V gene, CDR1 is MGHDK and CDR2 is SYGVNS. V shed 2 bases and J shed 6 bases, with 4 bases lying between them. The CDR3 has 11 residues. CDR3 sequence: CASSEEKTQYF. In DNA form, the CDR3 reads TGTGCCAGCAGTGAAGAAAAGACCCAGTACTTC.

The rearrangement links TRBV6-6 to TRBJ2-4; 7 positions match TRBD2. The CDR3 is made up of 14 amino acids. Per germline, CDR1 MNHNY and CDR2 SVGAGI (reference sequence). The CDR3 protein is CAIGGGGQKNIQYF. CDR3 nucleotide sequence: TGTGCGATTGGCGGGGGTGGGCAAAAAAACATTCAGTACTTC.

The chain is built from TRBV5-6 and TRBJ1-5; 9 bases fit TRBD1. Trimming removed 0 bases from V and 4 bases from J; junction bases left unmatched: 2. Germline V gene data show CDR1 as SGHDT and CDR2 as YYEEEE. The length of the CDR3 is 15 residues. DNA of the CDR3: TGTGCCAGCAGCTTGGCCGGGACAGGGAATCAGCCCCAGCATTTT. Amino acids: CASSLAGTGNQPQHF. The whole variable domain, remainder taken from reference TRBV5-6 and TRBJ1-5, is DAGVTQSPTHLIKTRGQQVTLRCSPKSGHDTVSWYQQALGQGPQFIFQYYEEEERQRGNFPDRFSGHQFPNYSSELNVNALLLGDSALYLCASSLAGTGNQPQHFGDGTRLSIL.

The chain recombines TRBV3-1 (or the pseudogene TRBV3-2) with TRBJ2-7, with D perhaps assigned TRBD1 or TRBD2 (5 bases each). CDR3 length: 12 amino acids. Germline lookup yields CDR1 LGHDT and CDR2 YNNKEL (reference sequence). V dropped 0 bases and J dropped 6 bases, with 6 bases sitting between them. The CDR3 DNA reads TGTGCCAGCAGCCAAGAGGGGACCGAGCAGTACTTC. Its protein product is CASSQEGTEQYF.

This clone was picked up one time. V usage is TRBV28 and J usage is TRBJ2-7; 9 bases match TRBD1. The CDR3 is 15 amino acids. The V segment lost 3 bases and the J segment 4 bases; nucleotides outside the gene matches: 7. From germline, CDR1 is MDHEN and CDR2 SYDVKM. The CDR3 sequence: CASSFGTGKLYEQYF. DNA for the CDR3: TGTGCCAGCAGTTTCGGGACAGGGAAACTTTACGAGCAGTACTTC. Looking up the rest from reference TRBV28 and TRBJ2-7 gives the full variable domain: DVKVTQSSRYLVKRTGEKVFLECVQDMDHENMFWYRQDPGLGLRLIYFSYDVKMKEKGDIPEGYSVSREKKERFSLILESASTNQTSMYLCASSFGTGKLYEQYFGPGTRLTVT.

The chain recombines TRBV25-1 with TRBJ2-3; TRBD2 aligns across 7 bases. V lost 3 bases, J lost 6 bases, and 9 bases stayed unmatched. The CDR3 covers 15 residues. The germline CDR1 and CDR2 sequences are MGHDK and SYGVNS. The CDR3 DNA reads TGTGCCAGCAGTGAGGGAGGGAGAGGGGACGATACGCAGTATTTT. The encoded protein is CASSEGGRGDDTQYF.

As DNA, the CDR3 is TGTGCCAGCCGAACAGGGGGGGTAGAAAAACTGTTTTTT. It is translated as CASRTGGVEKLFF. The V call is TRBV6-5, the J call TRBJ1-4, with 8 bases that match TRBD1. The CDR3 consists of 13 residues. The germline CDR1 and CDR2 sequences are MNHEY and SVGAGI. The trim removed 8 bases at V and 8 bases at J, leaving 7 bases unmatched.

The chain is built from TRBV19 and TRBJ1-3; weak D call: TRBD1 (5 bases). This CDR3 has 15 residues. The V end lost 5 bases, the J end lost 0 bases, and 11 bases lay between the germline ends. The germline CDR1 and CDR2 sequences are LNHDA and SQIVND (reference sequence). The CDR3 protein is CASSVGTVSGNTIYF. The CDR3 DNA sequence: TGTGCCAGTAGTGTCGGGACGGTCTCTGGAAACACCATATATTTT.

The chain is built from TRBV27 and TRBJ1-4; D is undetermined. CDR1 and CDR2 (germline): MNHEY, SMNVEV (reference sequence). This CDR3 region has 16 residues. V gave up 7 bases and J gave up 11 bases, with 26 bases separating them. The CDR3 is CASTPVAQLMNPKLFF. DNA of the CDR3: TGTGCCAGCACCCCGGTTGCGCAACTAATGAACCCTAAACTGTTTTTT.

V is TRBV30 and J is TRBJ1-5, with D maybe TRBD1 (5 bases). V was cut by 2 bases and J by 6 bases, with 26 bases left in between. The CDR3 covers 18 residues. Germline values: CDR1 GTSNPN, CDR2 SVGIG (reference sequence). The DNA for the CDR3 is TGTGCCTGGAGTCCCACCCCATCCTCCCGGGACCTGGGTCAGCCCCAGCATTTT. Its protein product is CAWSPTPSSRDLGQPQHF.

This sequence joins TRBV19 and TRBJ2-1, with TRBD2 as a possible D gene (5 bases). The CDR3 has 15 residues. V lost 3 bases to trimming and J lost 0 bases, with 9 bases between them. Germline V gene lookup returns CDR1 LNHDA and CDR2 SQIVND (reference sequence). The CDR3 DNA sequence: TGTGCCAGTAGTATTCGGGAAGGCTCCTACAATGAGCAGTTCTTC. Protein product: CASSIREGSYNEQFF.

The CDR3 is CASSELERGAVTDTQYF. The CDR3 region has the DNA TGTGCCAGCAGTGAACTCGAGCGGGGGGCCGTCACAGATACGCAGTATTTT. This chain connects TRBV6-1 to TRBJ2-3; 9 positions match TRBD2. Germline CDR1 MNHNS, CDR2 SASEGT. The V gene end was trimmed by 2 bases and the J gene end by 2 bases; junction bases not matched to a gene: 8. CDR3 length: 17 residues.